The 14 T cell receptor beta chains below were found in one sample sequenced in a study of T cells after yellow fever vaccination. TCRdb fed the 5' RACE reads into MiXCR, producing one record per CDR3 protein. The profile shows over 300,000 distinct CDR3 sequences, 4.1% of them singletons. Sequenced material: PBMCs, taken 5 days after the yellow fever booster vaccination. The source of these receptors is a man between 18 and 29 years old who received the YFV17D yellow fever vaccine.

The V call is TRBV7-2, the J call TRBJ2-3; TRBD1 matches 12 bases. From germline, CDR1 is SGHTA and CDR2 FQGNSA. V lost 2 bases to trimming and J lost 4 bases; unmatched junction nucleotides: 13. The CDR3 totals 19 residues. The CDR3 bases are TGTGCCAGCAGCTTACGGCACCCGGGACAGGGGGCTGGGGCAGATACGCAGTATTTT. Protein sequence: CASSLRHPGQGAGADTQYF.

This clonotype has only a few counts. This chain connects TRBV6-5 to TRBJ2-7; D perhaps matches TRBD1 (5 bases). Germline V gene data show CDR1 as MNHEY and CDR2 as SVGAGI. The ends were cut back, 5 bases at V and 7 bases at J, with 27 bases in the middle. The CDR3 has 17 amino acids. CDR3 protein: CASSAPQGHTYVGEQYF. DNA of the CDR3: TGTGCCAGCAGTGCCCCGCAGGGCCATACCTACGTGGGAGAGCAGTACTTC.

This clonotype was counted only a few times. The chain combines TRBV7-8 with TRBJ2-2; no clear D gene. Germline-derived CDR1 and CDR2 are SGHVS and FQNEAQ. Trimming cost V 4 bases and J 3 bases, with 3 bases left between them. The CDR3 has 12 residues. The CDR3 DNA sequence: TGTGCCAGCAGCTCCCACACCGGGGAGCTGTTTTTT. This sequence encodes CASSSHTGELFF.

This clonotype was detected many times. The chain carries TRBV7-2 and TRBJ2-1; TRBD2 is a possible D gene (5 bases). Germline values: CDR1 SGHTA, CDR2 FQGNSA. V was shortened by 4 bases and J by 1 base, with 14 bases between the two germline ends. This CDR3 spans 16 amino acids. In nucleotides, the CDR3 is TGTGCCAGCAGCTCACGTTTTTCGGGATCCTACAATGAGCAGTTCTTC. Encoded protein: CASSSRFSGSYNEQFF.

At least ten counts were recorded for this clonotype. The chain recombines TRBV5-5 with TRBJ2-7; the match to TRBD2 covers 9 bases. This CDR3 spans 13 amino acids. The trim removed 8 bases at V and 0 bases at J, leaving 3 bases unmatched. Germline V gene sequence: CDR1 SGHKS, CDR2 YYEKEE (reference sequence). In DNA, the CDR3 is TGTGCCAGTGCGGGGGGGCCCTCCTACGAGCAGTACGTC. As protein: CASAGGPSYEQYV.

The genes are TRBV7-3 and TRBJ2-5; D is uncertain. This CDR3 region has 13 residues. The V end was cut by 3 bases, the J end by 2 bases, with 7 bases between. Germline V CDR1 and CDR2: SGHTA, FQGTGA. The CDR3 DNA follows: TGTGCCAGCAGCTTTCAGAGACAAGAGACCCAGTACTTC. Translated, it gives CASSFQRQETQYF.

There are a few counts of this clonotype. The J gene is TRBJ1-1, the V gene TRBV4-2; D is undetermined. The V end lost 0 bases, the J end lost 1 base, and 15 bases lay between the germline ends. CDR1 and CDR2 from the germline V gene are LGHNA and YNFKEQ. This CDR3 comprises 17 residues. CDR3 in amino acids: CASSQEKWLEENTEAFF. The CDR3 DNA is TGTGCCAGCAGCCAAGAGAAATGGCTTGAGGAGAACACTGAAGCTTTCTTT.

The sample holds a few counts of this clonotype. The chain employs TRBV4-1 and TRBJ2-7; D tentatively reads TRBD1 or TRBD2 (5 bases each). The germline V gene encodes CDR1 MGHRA and CDR2 YSYEKL. The length of the CDR3 is 16 residues. Between the trimmed V and J ends, which lost 4 bases and 6 bases, there was a span of 22 bases. The CDR3 DNA is TGCGCCAGCAGCCGGGTTCCGAGGGCAGGGCAGGGCGAGCAGTACTTC. This codes for CASSRVPRAGQGEQYF.

This clonotype came up many times. The CDR3 is CASSLGPGGWNEQFF. For the CDR3, the DNA is TGCGCCAGCAGCCTAGGGCCCGGCGGGTGGAATGAGCAGTTCTTC. This rearrangement joins TRBV5-1 to TRBJ2-1; D perhaps matches TRBD2 (5 bases). Germline CDR1 is SGHRS and CDR2 is YFSETQ. The CDR3 is 15 amino acids. V dropped 4 bases and J dropped 7 bases, with 18 bases sitting between them.

The chain uses TRBV29-1 and TRBJ2-7; 7 bases agree with TRBD2. CDR3 length: 13 residues. Germline V gene lookup returns CDR1 SQVTM and CDR2 ANQGSEA. The junction had 2 bases not matched to a gene; V was cut back by 3 bases and J by 0 bases. Here the CDR3 reads CSVETSFSYEQYF. The CDR3 nucleotides read TGCAGCGTTGAGACTAGCTTCTCCTACGAGCAGTACTTC.

The rearrangement joins TRBV7-2 to TRBJ1-6; tentative D call: TRBD1 (5 bases). The CDR3 consists of 13 residues. The V end lost 4 bases, the J end lost 11 bases, and 12 bases lay between the germline ends. From germline, CDR1 is SGHTA and CDR2 FQGNSA. CDR3 residues: CASSSRDLAPLHF. CDR3 in DNA: TGTGCCAGCAGCTCCCGGGACCTGGCACCCCTCCACTTT.

The rearrangement uses TRBV30 and TRBJ1-2; D gene unclear. The CDR3 is 12 amino acids. The germline gives CDR1 GTSNPN, CDR2 SVGIG (reference sequence). CDR3 DNA sequence: TGTGCTTTGATGGTCTCTAACTATGGCTACACCTTC. It codes for CALMVSNYGYTF.

This clonotype was observed at least ten times. The chain carries TRBV7-2 and TRBJ2-2; no clear D. From germline, CDR1 is SGHTA and CDR2 FQGNSA. CDR3 length equals 15 residues. Trimming took off 6 bases at V and 2 bases at J, with 13 bases between the two ends. Written as DNA, the CDR3 is TGTGCCAGCAGGAGTTATGGAACTAACACCGGGGAGCTGTTTTTT. Translation gives CASRSYGTNTGELFF. The whole variable domain, remainder taken from reference TRBV7-2 and TRBJ2-2, is GAGVSQSPSNKVTEKGKDVELRCDPISGHTALYWYRQSLGQGLEFLIYFQGNSAPDKSGLPSDRFSAERTGGSVSTLTIQRTQQEDSAVYLCASRSYGTNTGELFFGEGSRLTVL.

This clonotype was seen many times. The V call is TRBV3-1, the J call TRBJ1-5; no firm D call. This CDR3 has 15 residues. The V gene's germline CDR1 is LGHDT and CDR2 YNNKEL (reference sequence). Between the trimmed V and J ends, which lost 0 bases and 5 bases, there was a span of 11 bases. CDR3 loop: CASSQEYGEDQPQHF. CDR3 sequence (DNA): TGTGCCAGCAGCCAAGAGTATGGGGAGGATCAGCCCCAGCATTTT.